The clone carrying this T cell receptor (beta chain) was found many times. The antigen is not known. Built from TCR beta cDNA, the libraries had unique molecular identifiers in them. The authors obtained roughly 0.5 million cDNA molecules from roughly 1 to 10 million T cells. One entry per CDR3 protein, called by TCRdb with MiXCR from the PCR reads. The sample records some 240,000 distinct CDR3 sequences, less than 40% being singletons. The data were taken from a study of post-analysis software for immune sequencing data. Turning to the study itself: Progressive-relapsing, secondary progressive and relapsing-remitting multiple sclerosis were among the disease courses included.

The CDR3 sequence is 17 residues long. The germline V gene has CDR1 SGHTA and CDR2 FQGNSA. The V and J ends lost 5 bases and 4 bases respectively, with 22 bases between them. Findings and caveats of the study: Relative to controls, patients had about 5 TRBV segments at higher frequency, with TRBV5-6, TRBV5-1 and TRBV20-1 among these. Significantly decreased normalized Chao1 diversity was recorded for multiple sclerosis patients relative to controls. Batch-mates among the samples co-clustered strongly by F measure.

The sequence came from a girl between 10 and 17 years old with multiple sclerosis. Sequencing was done on a sample of blood. V usage is TRBV7-2 and J usage is TRBJ2-3; a weak D match, TRBD2 (6 bases). CDR3 coding DNA: TGTGCCAGCAGCGCGATCCCCCCCGGGAGTGGCGCAGATACGCAGTATTTT. Amino acids: CASSAIPPGSGADTQYF.